This entry concerns a single TCR beta chain. This entry is derived from a study of T cells in Graves' hyperthyroidism and ophthalmopathy. TCR beta CDR3 region amplification was performed from RNA transcripts. The HTBI set primed first-round TCR CDR3 RT-PCR. TCRdb passed the multiplex PCR reads through MiXCR, listing each CDR3 protein once. The sample includes tens of thousands of distinct CDR3 sequences, approximately 53% seen only once; the top ten take over 30%. What was sequenced was peripheral blood or thyroid tissue (not recorded which). This sequence was found in a man between 18 and 29 years old with Graves' hyperthyroidism.

The CDR3 DNA follows: TGTGCCAGCAGCATGACTAGCGGGAGCTACGAGCAGTACTTC. Amino acids: CASSMTSGSYEQYF. V gene TRBV7-2 combines with J gene TRBJ2-7; TRBD2 matches at 12 bases. Looked up from germline, CDR1 is SGHTA and CDR2 is FQGNSA. The V and J ends lost 5 bases and 3 bases, in that order; junction bases with no gene match: 2. The CDR3 loop spans 14 amino acids.